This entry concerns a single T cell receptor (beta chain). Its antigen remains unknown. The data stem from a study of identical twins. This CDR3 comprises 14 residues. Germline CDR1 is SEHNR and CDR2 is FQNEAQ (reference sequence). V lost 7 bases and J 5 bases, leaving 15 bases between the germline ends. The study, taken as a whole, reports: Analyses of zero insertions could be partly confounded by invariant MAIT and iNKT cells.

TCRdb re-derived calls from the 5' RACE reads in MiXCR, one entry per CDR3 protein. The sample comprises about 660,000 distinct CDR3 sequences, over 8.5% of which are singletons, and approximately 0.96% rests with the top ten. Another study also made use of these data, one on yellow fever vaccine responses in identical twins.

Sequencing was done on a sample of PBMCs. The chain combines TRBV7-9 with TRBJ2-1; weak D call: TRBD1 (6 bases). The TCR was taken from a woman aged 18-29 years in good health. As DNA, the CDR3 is TGTGCCAGCAACCACTTAAACAGGGACAATGAGCAGTTCTTC. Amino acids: CASNHLNRDNEQFF.